Following are 3 T cell receptor beta chains from one sample sequenced in a study of cytomegalovirus exposure and HLA in healthy donors (dated by TCRdb to about 2017). The library was produced with the immunoSEQ multiplex PCR assay. For the multiplex PCR, a mixture combining 60 forward primers for TCR Vbeta segments and 13 reverse primers for TCR Jbeta segments was used. TCRdb took this table from immuneACCESS and kept in-frame rearrangements with V and J called. Such tables lack part of the clones; where checked against another copy, unresolved V genes explain under half of the gap, and the rest is unexplained. A total of roughly 100,000 clones appear in this sample, 78% of them only once. The top ten hold under 1.5% of the sample. The source material was PBMCs. The receptor source for this set is a man aged 25 to 45 in good health and CMV-seronegative.

This rearrangement joins TRBV5-4 to TRBJ1-4; 10 nucleotides align to TRBD1. The J segment lost 1 base and the V segment lost 4 bases, leaving 7 bases of the junction unmatched. Germline CDR1 reads SGHNT; CDR2 reads YYREEE (reference sequence). The CDR3 runs to 17 residues. This CDR3 reads CASSMTGQGETNEKLFF. CDR3 DNA: TGTGCCAGCAGCATGACCGGACAGGGGGAAACTAATGAAAAACTGTTTTTT.

The chain combines TRBV29-1 with TRBJ2-7; 8 bases map to TRBD1. With 6 bases clipped from V and 1 base from J, the junction kept 8 bases outside the gene matches. CDR3 size: 14 residues. Germline V gene data show CDR1 as SQVTM and CDR2 as ANQGSEA. The CDR3 DNA sequence: TGCAGCGTGGACCCCGGGACAGGATCCTACGAGCAGTACTTC. Protein product: CSVDPGTGSYEQYF.

The genes are TRBV2 and TRBJ1-1; TRBD1 agrees at 7 bases. The CDR3 sequence is 15 residues long. Trimming removed 4 bases from V and 0 bases from J; junction bases left unmatched: 5. Looked up from germline, CDR1 is SNHLY and CDR2 is FYNNEI. CDR3 coding DNA: TGTGCCAGCAGTGGACAGGGTTTCATGAACACTGAAGCTTTCTTT. It yields the protein CASSGQGFMNTEAFF.